This is a list of T cell receptor beta chains from one sample in a study of Graves' ophthalmopathy and Graves' hyperthyroidism. TCRdb analysed the multiplex PCR reads with MiXCR anew, one entry per CDR3 protein. The data hold 300,000 to 500,000 distinct CDR3 sequences, with less than 20% observed a single time. The sample was peripheral blood. These receptors were obtained from a woman aged 18 to 35 with stable Graves' hyperthyroidism. Each CDR3 is given with its conserved first and last residue. The D gene is left open where the match is weak. The size of a clone is reported for some rows only, either as once, few or many, or as a class for expanded clones.

V: TRBV5-1; size: many; D: .; J: TRBJ1-3; CDR3: CASSPGASSGNTIYF; DNA: TGCGCCAGCAGCCCTGGGGCGAGCTCTGGAAACACCATATATTTT
V: TRBV11-2; size: .; D: .; J: TRBJ2-6; CDR3: CTSSLIWGWSSGANVLTF; DNA: TGTACCAGCAGCTTAATATGGGGCTGGAGTTCTGGGGCCAACGTCCTGACTTTC
V: TRBV27; size: .; D: TRBD1; J: TRBJ1-6; CDR3: CASSDTVDRGRGPLHF; DNA: TGTGCCAGCAGTGACACCGTGGACAGGGGCCGGGGGCCCCTCCACTTT
V: TRBV7-2; size: many; D: .; J: TRBJ1-2; CDR3: CASSLEAGVGYTF; DNA: TGTGCCAGCAGCTTAGAAGCAGGGGTTGGCTACACCTTC
V: TRBV5-6; size: .; D: .; J: TRBJ2-4; CDR3: CASRSHRDRNIQYF; DNA: TGTGCCAGCAGGTCGCACAGGGATAGAAACATTCAGTACTTC
V: TRBV6-1; size: many; D: .; J: TRBJ1-5; CDR3: CASRSQGNQPQHF; DNA: TGTGCCAGCAGGTCCCAGGGCAATCAGCCCCAGCATTTT
V: TRBV7-3; size: many; D: TRBD1; J: TRBJ1-1; CDR3: CASSLGGQGAEAFF; DNA: TGTGCCAGCAGCTTAGGGGGACAGGGAGCTGAAGCTTTCTTT
V: TRBV11-2; size: many; D: .; J: TRBJ1-1; CDR3: CASSLESWENEAFF; DNA: TGTGCCAGCAGCTTAGAATCTTGGGAGAATGAAGCTTTCTTT
V: TRBV7-9; size: many; D: TRBD2; J: TRBJ2-7; CDR3: CASSYGQHERGGNEQYF; DNA: TGTGCCAGCAGCTACGGACAGCATGAGCGGGGGGGCAACGAGCAGTACTTC
V: TRBV6-4; size: many; D: TRBD2; J: TRBJ2-2; CDR3: CASSDFKAGQNTGELFF; DNA: TGTGCCAGCAGTGACTTTAAAGCGGGGCAGAACACCGGGGAGCTGTTTTTT
V: TRBV7-8; size: many; D: TRBD1; J: TRBJ1-3; CDR3: CASSLEGQGVNTIYF; DNA: TGTGCCAGCAGCTTAGAGGGACAGGGTGTAAACACCATATATTTT
V: TRBV28; size: .; D: TRBD1; J: TRBJ2-5; CDR3: CASKAAGGAETQYF; DNA: TGTGCCAGCAAAGCAGCAGGGGGCGCGGAGACCCAGTACTTC
V: TRBV6-5; size: many; D: .; J: TRBJ2-7; CDR3: CASSYSQARSSYEQYF; DNA: TGTGCCAGCAGTTACTCCCAGGCGCGAAGCTCCTACGAGCAGTACTTC
V: TRBV5-1; size: .; D: .; J: TRBJ1-2; CDR3: CASSQESGFYGYTF; DNA: TGCGCCAGCAGCCAAGAATCCGGGTTCTATGGCTACACCTTC
V: TRBV7-9; size: many; D: .; J: TRBJ1-6; CDR3: CASSPITGRGSPLHF; DNA: TGTGCCAGCAGCCCGATTACAGGGAGAGGTTCACCCCTCCACTTT
V: TRBV11-1; size: many; D: TRBD1; J: TRBJ1-6; CDR3: CASSSRQGTNSPLHF; DNA: TGTGCCAGCAGCTCCCGACAGGGTACCAATTCACCCCTCCACTTT
V: TRBV28; size: many; D: .; J: TRBJ2-5; CDR3: CASSSLSSWETQYF; DNA: TGTGCCAGCAGTTCGCTTTCTAGCTGGGAGACCCAGTACTTC
V: TRBV6-1; size: .; D: .; J: TRBJ2-7; CDR3: CASSTPQGSSYEQYF; DNA: TGTGCCAGCAGTACCCCACAGGGTAGTTCCTACGAGCAGTACTTC
V: TRBV6-5; size: many; D: TRBD1; J: TRBJ1-3; CDR3: CASSSTGHGNTIYF; DNA: TGTGCCAGCAGTTCGACAGGGCACGGAAACACCATATATTTT
V: TRBV7-3; size: .; D: .; J: TRBJ2-3; CDR3: CASSLLGWDTDTQYF; DNA: TGTGCCAGCAGCTTACTAGGCTGGGACACAGATACGCAGTATTTT
V: TRBV6-1; size: many; D: .; J: TRBJ2-7; CDR3: CASSRGRDEQYF; DNA: TGTGCCAGCAGCCGGGGACGGGACGAGCAGTACTTC
V: TRBV2; size: few; D: TRBD2; J: TRBJ2-3; CDR3: CASTAGGRDTQYF; DNA: TGTGCCAGCACAGCGGGGGGGCGTGATACGCAGTATTTT
V: TRBV6-1; size: many; D: .; J: TRBJ2-7; CDR3: CASSENGEGPYEQYF; DNA: TGTGCCAGCAGTGAAAACGGGGAAGGGCCCTACGAGCAGTACTTC
V: TRBV5-1; size: .; D: .; J: TRBJ2-7; CDR3: CASSHKTTSSYEQYF; DNA: TGCGCCAGCAGCCATAAGACTACAAGCTCCTACGAGCAGTACTTC
V: TRBV7-2; size: .; D: .; J: TRBJ1-2; CDR3: CASTIGGSDGYTF; DNA: TGTGCCAGCACCATAGGGGGATCCGACGGCTACACCTTC
V: TRBV15; size: .; D: .; J: TRBJ1-6; CDR3: CVTSRGRRYLSLHF; DNA: TGTGTCACCAGCAGAGGTCGGAGGTATCTTAGTCTCCACTTT
V: TRBV18; size: .; D: .; J: TRBJ1-1; CDR3: CASSPIPNTEAFF; DNA: TGTGCCAGCTCACCAATTCCGAACACTGAAGCTTTCTTT
V: TRBV20-1; size: many; D: TRBD1; J: TRBJ2-7; CDR3: CSARETGTGYEQYF; DNA: TGCAGTGCTAGAGAGACCGGGACAGGGTACGAGCAGTACTTC
V: TRBV6-5; size: many; D: TRBD1; J: TRBJ2-7; CDR3: CASGDRGYEQYF; DNA: TGTGCCAGCGGGGACAGGGGCTACGAGCAGTACTTC
V: TRBV11-1; size: many; D: .; J: TRBJ2-7; CDR3: CASSLSTGTWGDEQYF; DNA: TGTGCCAGCAGCTTATCAACCGGGACTTGGGGGGACGAGCAGTACTTC
V: TRBV7-9; size: .; D: .; J: TRBJ1-2; CDR3: CASSLDAGEGYGYTF; DNA: TGTGCCAGCAGCTTAGATGCAGGGGAGGGCTATGGCTACACCTTC
V: TRBV4-1; size: .; D: TRBD2; J: TRBJ2-5; CDR3: CASSRLAGGGGTQYF; DNA: TGCGCCAGCAGCCGGCTAGCGGGGGGGGGTGGGACCCAGTACTTC
V: TRBV7-9; size: few; D: .; J: TRBJ2-3; CDR3: CASSLASYTDTQYF; DNA: TGTGCCAGCAGCTTAGCTAGCTACACAGATACGCAGTATTTT
V: TRBV28; size: .; D: TRBD2; J: TRBJ2-7; CDR3: CASSYSSGRAYEQYF; DNA: TGTGCCAGCAGCTACTCTAGCGGGAGGGCCTACGAGCAGTACTTC
V: TRBV12-3/TRBV12-4; size: many; D: .; J: TRBJ2-2; CDR3: CASSLSTTPESNTGELFF; DNA: TGTGCCAGCAGTTTGTCCACCACCCCGGAGTCGAACACCGGGGAGCTGTTTTTT
V: TRBV5-8; size: few; D: .; J: TRBJ2-7; CDR3: CASSLLIGGGYEQYF; DNA: TGTGCCAGCAGCTTACTGATAGGGGGAGGTTACGAGCAGTACTTC
V: TRBV7-9; size: many; D: .; J: TRBJ1-1; CDR3: CASSSPGDHEAFF; DNA: TGTGCCAGCAGCTCCCCGGGAGACCATGAAGCTTTCTTT
V: TRBV2; size: many; D: TRBD1; J: TRBJ1-2; CDR3: CASRGQTYTF; DNA: TGTGCCAGCAGGGGACAGACCTACACCTTC
V: TRBV6-2/TRBV6-3; size: .; D: TRBD1; J: TRBJ2-7; CDR3: CASSHDGTGIEQYF; DNA: TGTGCCAGCAGTCATGACGGGACAGGGATCGAGCAGTACTTC
V: TRBV6-5; size: few; D: .; J: TRBJ1-1; CDR3: CASSYGLGLNTEAFF; DNA: TGTGCCAGCAGTTACGGTCTCGGCTTGAACACTGAAGCTTTCTTT
V: TRBV19; size: many; D: TRBD1; J: TRBJ2-6; CDR3: CASSTGQEVDSGANVLTF; DNA: TGTGCCAGTAGTACCGGACAGGAGGTTGACTCTGGGGCCAACGTCCTGACTTTC
V: TRBV24-1; size: many; D: .; J: TRBJ2-7; CDR3: CATSTDGSSYEQYF; DNA: TGTGCCACCAGCACCGACGGGAGCTCCTACGAGCAGTACTTC
V: TRBV4-2; size: many; D: .; J: TRBJ1-1; CDR3: CASSQDELNTEAFF; DNA: TGTGCCAGCAGCCAAGATGAGTTGAACACTGAAGCTTTCTTT
V: TRBV6-5; size: .; D: TRBD1; J: TRBJ2-7; CDR3: CASSYGTGGPPYEQYF; DNA: TGTGCCAGCAGTTACGGGACAGGGGGCCCCCCCTACGAGCAGTACTTC
V: TRBV12-3/TRBV12-4; size: few; D: TRBD2; J: TRBJ2-5; CDR3: CASSPGVGAGETKYF; DNA: TGTGCCAGCAGCCCCGGGGTTGGTGCGGGGGAGACCAAGTACTTC
V: TRBV4-1; size: many; D: TRBD1; J: TRBJ1-2; CDR3: CASSQAPRDRVQGYTF; DNA: TGCGCCAGCAGCCAAGCTCCCCGCGACAGGGTTCAGGGCTACACCTTC
V: TRBV5-8; size: few; D: TRBD1; J: TRBJ2-7; CDR3: CASPSTGGNYEQYF; DNA: TGTGCCAGCCCGTCGACAGGGGGCAACTACGAGCAGTACTTC
V: TRBV9; size: .; D: .; J: TRBJ1-3; CDR3: CASIVSTGERGNTIYF; DNA: TGTGCCAGCATCGTATCCACTGGCGAGCGGGGAAACACCATATATTTT
V: TRBV11-2; size: few; D: .; J: TRBJ2-4; CDR3: CASSLRSSSTKNIQYF; DNA: TGCGCCAGCAGCTTAAGGAGTAGTTCGACCAAAAACATTCAGTACTTC
V: TRBV5-1; size: many; D: TRBD2; J: TRBJ2-2; CDR3: CASSLMRGGTGELFF; DNA: TGCGCCAGCAGCTTGATGCGGGGGGGCACCGGGGAGCTGTTTTTT
V: TRBV5-1; size: many; D: TRBD1; J: TRBJ2-7; CDR3: CASSSRDRGSYEQYF; DNA: TGCGCCAGCAGCTCCCGGGACAGGGGTTCCTACGAGCAGTACTTC
V: TRBV5-1; size: few; D: .; J: TRBJ1-1; CDR3: CASSFETGAMNTEAFF; DNA: TGCGCCAGCAGCTTTGAAACAGGCGCTATGAACACTGAAGCTTTCTTT
V: TRBV5-1; size: .; D: .; J: TRBJ2-2; CDR3: CASTETVNTGELFF; DNA: TGCGCCAGCACCGAGACGGTGAACACCGGGGAGCTGTTTTTT
V: TRBV29-1; size: many; D: TRBD1; J: TRBJ1-2; CDR3: CSVQQGNGYTF; DNA: TGCAGCGTACAACAGGGGAATGGCTACACCTTC